The T cell receptor beta chain under discussion was sequenced for a study of glioma-infiltrating T cells after dendritic cell vaccination. Findings of the study overall: Survival was not directly related to TCR clonality in these patients.

Of note for this clone: Its antigen remains unidentified.

The table came from immunoSEQ multiplex PCR; TCRdb's copy has only in-frame clones and leaves some out. The sample includes roughly 100,000 clones, roughly four fifths of them seen just once. Germline assignment: CDR1 MNHNS and CDR2 SASEGT. The CDR3 has 12 amino acids. Trimming cost V 2 bases and J 6 bases, with 8 bases left between them. Documented time point: after dendritic cell vaccination, including at tumor progression/relapse. The source was blood, collected after dendritic cell vaccination. The TCR sequence derives from a human donor with glioblastoma. The J gene is TRBJ2-7, the V gene TRBV6-1, with D unresolved. The CDR3 protein is CASSESRSEQYF. The CDR3 bases are TGTGCCAGCAGTGAAAGTAGAAGCGAGCAGTACTTC.